A single count supports the clone carrying this TCR beta chain. Its antigen is not known. Some clones are missing from TCRdb's copy, which holds only in-frame ones; the method was immunoSEQ multiplex PCR. The table records approximately 200,000 clones, 80% to 90% of them present only once. The data derive from a study of cytomegalovirus exposure and HLA in healthy donors. This CDR3 region has 15 residues. Germline CDR1 and CDR2: SGHAT and FQNNGV. V was shortened by 6 bases and J by 2 bases, with 16 bases between the two germline ends. The study, taken as a whole, reports: Most TCR sequences showed up rarely, but some public TCRs showed up in many donors. In vitro experiments confirmed that three CMV-associated chains were specific for CMV antigens.

The source material was PBMCs. This chain links TRBV11-2 with TRBJ1-2; D is unresolved. This clonotype was obtained from a woman aged 25 to 39 in good health and CMV-seropositive. The CDR3 region is CASSPASGFNYGYTF. The CDR3 bases are TGTGCCAGCAGTCCAGCCTCGGGTTTCAACTATGGCTACACCTTC.